A selection of T cell receptor beta chains follows, all from one sample in a study of blood T cell repertoires in COVID-19. Repertoires were generated with immunoSEQ multiplex PCR, while TCRdb's copy carries only in-frame clones and drops some. The sample has 470,000 or so clones, around 85% seen once. Sample: peripheral blood. The receptor source for this set is a human donor in a cohort sampled during active COVID-19. Both conserved end residues are part of each CDR3. A D gene is named only where the DNA matches it firmly.

CDR3,DNA,V,J,D
CASSPAVVLNYGYTF,TGTGCCAGCAGCCCGGCGGTAGTCCTGAACTATGGCTACACCTTC,TRBV5-4,TRBJ1-2,-
CASGGTSGGSYEQYF,TGTGCCAGCGGTGGGACTAGCGGGGGCTCCTACGAGCAGTACTTC,TRBV9,TRBJ2-7,TRBD2
CAIRRLAGVEQFF,TGTGCTATACGGCGACTAGCGGGAGTCGAGCAGTTCTTC,TRBV28,TRBJ2-1,TRBD2
CASSEGVGVELFF,TGTGCCAGCAGTGAAGGGGTAGGGGTGGAACTGTTTTTT,TRBV2,TRBJ1-4,-
CASSLTGAELAFF,TGTGCCAGCAGCCTGACAGGGGCAGAGTTAGCTTTCTTT,TRBV9,TRBJ1-1,TRBD1
CASTLKAGSGEQYF,TGTGCCAGCACCCTAAAAGCGGGATCAGGCGAGCAGTACTTC,TRBV28,TRBJ2-7,TRBD2
CASSKSAGDQNIQYF,TGTGCCAGCAGCAAATCAGCGGGAGATCAAAACATTCAGTACTTC,TRBV7-3,TRBJ2-4,TRBD2
CAWKTGTDARYEQYF,TGTGCCTGGAAAACCGGGACAGACGCACGCTACGAGCAGTACTTC,TRBV30,TRBJ2-7,TRBD1
CASSYRQGNQPQHF,TGTGCCAGCAGTTACCGACAGGGAAATCAGCCCCAGCATTTT,TRBV6-5,TRBJ1-5,TRBD1
CASTPMSSYNEQFF,TGTGCCAGTACCCCCATGAGCTCCTACAATGAGCAGTTCTTC,TRBV19,TRBJ2-1,-
CARGAFGQVQETQYF,TGTGCCAGAGGGGCTTTCGGACAGGTCCAAGAGACCCAGTACTTC,TRBV2,TRBJ2-5,TRBD1
CASKNTGVNTEAFF,TGTGCCAGCAAAAACACAGGGGTAAACACTGAAGCTTTCTTT,TRBV27,TRBJ1-1,TRBD1